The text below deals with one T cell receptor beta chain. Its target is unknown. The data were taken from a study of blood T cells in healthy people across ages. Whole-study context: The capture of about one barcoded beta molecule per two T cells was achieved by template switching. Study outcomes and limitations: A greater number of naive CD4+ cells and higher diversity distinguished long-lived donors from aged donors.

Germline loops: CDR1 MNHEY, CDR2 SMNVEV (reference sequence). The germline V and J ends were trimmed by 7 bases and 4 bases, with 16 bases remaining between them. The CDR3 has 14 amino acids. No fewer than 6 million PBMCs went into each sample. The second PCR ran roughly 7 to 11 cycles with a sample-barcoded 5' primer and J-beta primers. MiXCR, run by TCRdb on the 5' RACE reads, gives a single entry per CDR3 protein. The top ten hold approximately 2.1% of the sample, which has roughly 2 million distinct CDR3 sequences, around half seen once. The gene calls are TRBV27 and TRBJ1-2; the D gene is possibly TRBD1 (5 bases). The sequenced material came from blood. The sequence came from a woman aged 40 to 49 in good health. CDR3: CASKDNPGGYGYTF. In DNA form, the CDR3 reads TGTGCCAGCAAGGATAACCCGGGGGGCTATGGCTACACCTTC.